Sequencing of this T cell receptor beta chain was carried out in a study of cytomegalovirus exposure and HLA in healthy donors. In the study overall: Assignment to the Caucasian-associated ancestry cluster applied to about 80% of the approximately 360 genotyped donors.

This clone occurred a few times. Its matching antigen is unknown. Notes on the study in general: Later analysis identified 16,000 or so TCR beta sequences associated with HLA alleles, using a false discovery rate threshold of 0.05. When analyzed later, a missense DCLRE1C variant was found to be linked to TCR beta V- and J-gene trimming. An analysis was carried out later, and it reportedly showed fewer N-insertions in an Asian-associated ancestry cluster than the roughly 670-donor mean.

PCR was performed using 60 Vbeta and 13 Jbeta primers. Repertoires were generated with immunoSEQ multiplex PCR, while TCRdb's copy carries only in-frame clones and drops some. Of under 200,000 clones listed, approximately 62% are singletons. V shed 8 bases and J shed 1 base, with 10 bases lying between them. The CDR3 spans 13 residues. Germline CDR1 MDHEN, CDR2 SYDVKM. The specimen was PBMCs. The chain recombines TRBV28 with TRBJ2-3; maybe TRBD2 (5 bases). This receptor was identified in a man between 45 and 60 years old in good health and CMV-seronegative. The CDR3 nucleotides read TGTGCCAGCTTGCACGGGGGCACAGATACGCAGTATTTT. Translated, it gives CASLHGGTDTQYF.